The rows below give T cell receptor beta chains drawn from one sample of a study of T cells expressing NK-cell markers. TCRdb re-analyzed the 5' RACE reads; it lists each CDR3 protein once, without DNA. Its clone listing holds about 370,000 distinct CDR3 sequences. Sequenced material: blood T cells: a sorted CD56 or NKG2C T cell subset, CD4+ or CD8+ T cells, or bulk PBMC T cells (not recorded which). All receptors come from a woman aged 45-60 years in good health. The CDR3 runs from the conserved cysteine through the conserved F or W. Each record gives: J gene, V gene, CDR3 protein.

>TRBJ1-1|TRBV5-1
CASSLRLGEAFF
>TRBJ2-2|TRBV7-9
CASSLGTSGRYTGELFF
>TRBJ2-1|TRBV20-1
CSAINADWRGRGEQFF
>TRBJ2-5|TRBV11-2
CASTFRLAETQYF
>TRBJ2-7|TRBV7-8
CASSPGGGKTGEQYF
>TRBJ2-1|TRBV12-3/TRBV12-4
CASRLRSRNEQFF
>TRBJ2-3|TRBV2
CASSAVSWTDTQYF
>TRBJ2-7|TRBV7-2
CASSLVYEQYF
>TRBJ2-5|TRBV12-3/TRBV12-4
CASSLDIAGVRETQYF
>TRBJ2-1|TRBV11-2
CASSSLAGALNEQFF
>TRBJ2-7|TRBV12-3/TRBV12-4
CASSPRTRAFPEQYF
>TRBJ2-5|TRBV10-2
CASSESNSETQYF
>TRBJ2-1|TRBV7-6
CASSLAGGTFYNEQFF
>TRBJ2-7|TRBV29-1
CSVRGPGPQQYF
>TRBJ1-2|TRBV10-3
CAISESTGGYGYTF
>TRBJ2-1|TRBV12-3/TRBV12-4
CASRTTALRFHNEQFF
>TRBJ2-1|TRBV15
CATSSDQTSNEQFF
>TRBJ2-5|TRBV20-1
CSATRQDSQETQYF
>TRBJ1-1|TRBV7-8
CASSRVGTATEAFF
>TRBJ2-2|TRBV6-5
CASSYTWGANTGELFF